This TCR beta chain is drawn from a study of OX40 agonist ivuxolimab in advanced cancers. Study context: Patients with hepatocellular carcinoma, melanoma, renal cell or head and neck cancer made up the dose-escalation patients.

Some clones are missing from TCRdb's copy, which holds only in-frame ones; the method was immunoSEQ multiplex PCR. The sample lists approximately 76,000 clones, 94% occurring once. Concerning this clone itself: What it recognizes is unknown.

Study-wide findings and caveats: At doses 0.1 to 3.0 mg/kg, CD4+ and CD8+ clones expanded.

This specimen consisted of CD4+ or CD8+ T cells sorted from blood, obtained in a trial of the OX40 agonist ivuxolimab. This TCR was recovered from an adult with an advanced solid tumor such as melanoma, head and neck, liver or kidney cancer.

The CDR3 nucleotides read TGTGCCAGCAGTTTACGTACGCGACCCGCTAACTATGGCTACACCTTC. Its protein product is CASSLRTRPANYGYTF. This chain connects TRBV28 to TRBJ1-2, with no clear D. This CDR3 has 16 residues. In germline, CDR1 is MDHEN, CDR2 SYDVKM. V was clipped by 2 bases and J by 0 bases, with 13 bases between them.